The 17 T cell receptor beta chains below all came from one sample that was sequenced in a study of cytomegalovirus exposure and HLA in healthy donors. The table came from immunoSEQ multiplex PCR; TCRdb's copy has only in-frame clones and leaves some out. The data hold about 280,000 clones, with approximately 87% observed a single time. What was sequenced was PBMCs. These TCRs come from a woman between 18 and 30 years old in good health and CMV-seronegative.

The sample holds one count of this clone. The chain links TRBV5-5 to TRBJ1-5, with D possibly matching TRBD1 (6 bases). This CDR3 is 15 amino acids long. V lost 0 bases and J 3 bases, leaving 10 bases between the germline ends. CDR1 and CDR2 from the germline V gene are SGHKS and YYEKEE (reference sequence). CDR3 protein: CASSLGGGFNQPQHF. The CDR3 DNA follows: TGTGCCAGCAGCTTGGGGGGGGGCTTCAATCAGCCCCAGCATTTT. Complete variable domain (other parts from reference TRBV5-5 and TRBJ1-5): DAGVTQSPTHLIKTRGQQVTLRCSPISGHKSVSWYQQVLGQGPQFIFQYYEKEERGRGNFPDRFSARQFPNYSSELNVNALLLGDSALYLCASSLGGGFNQPQHFGDGTRLSIL.

This chain links TRBV6-5 with TRBJ2-7, with D possibly being TRBD2 (5 bases). The germline gives CDR1 MNHEY, CDR2 SVGAGI. This CDR3 is 15 amino acids long. V was cut by 4 bases and J by 6 bases, with 19 bases left in between. CDR3 sequence (DNA): TGTGCCAGCAGTTCCCCTGGACTGGTTTTGAGCGAGCAGTACTTC. Amino acid sequence: CASSSPGLVLSEQYF.

The chain has TRBV14 and TRBJ2-5, with a tentative D call TRBD1 (5 bases). This CDR3 region has 15 residues. Germline V gives CDR1 SGHDN, CDR2 FVKESK. The V gene lost 0 bases and the J gene lost 5 bases, with 13 bases spanning the gap. The CDR3 reads CASSQDRVLRETQYF. CDR3 DNA sequence: TGTGCCAGCAGCCAAGACAGGGTTTTGAGGGAGACCCAGTACTTC. The variable domain in full, with the rest retrieved from reference TRBV14 and TRBJ2-5, is EAGVTQFPSHSVIEKGQTVTLRCDPISGHDNLYWYRRVMGKEIKFLLHFVKESKQDESGMPNNRFLAERTGGTYSTLKVQPAELEDSGVYFCASSQDRVLRETQYFGPGTRLLVL.

The rearrangement joins TRBV7-3 to TRBJ2-1; TRBD2 aligns across 9 bases. Germline V gives CDR1 SGHTA, CDR2 FQGTGA. V trimming: 4 bases; J trimming: 3 bases; junction bases outside the gene matches: 4. This CDR3 is 15 amino acids long. In DNA form, the CDR3 reads TGTGCCAGCAGCTCACTAGCGGGTGGCTACAATGAGCAGTTCTTC. The encoded protein is CASSSLAGGYNEQFF.

This chain connects TRBV28 to TRBJ2-7; 11 bases agree with TRBD1. Germline trimming cut 7 bases from V and 6 bases from J; bases unmatched to any gene: 5. The CDR3 loop spans 13 amino acids. Per germline, CDR1 MDHEN and CDR2 SYDVKM. CDR3 nucleotides: TGTGCCAGCACCTCGGACAGGGGGCTCGAGCAGTACTTC. Translating it yields CASTSDRGLEQYF. The whole variable domain, remainder taken from reference TRBV28 and TRBJ2-7, is DVKVTQSSRYLVKRTGEKVFLECVQDMDHENMFWYRQDPGLGLRLIYFSYDVKMKEKGDIPEGYSVSREKKERFSLILESASTNQTSMYLCASTSDRGLEQYFGPGTRLTVT.

The chain combines TRBV6-1 with TRBJ1-1, with 7 bases that match TRBD1. The CDR3 consists of 19 residues. The V gene's germline CDR1 is MNHNS and CDR2 SASEGT. The trim removed 1 base at V and 2 bases at J, leaving 16 bases unmatched. CDR3 protein: CASSEGFVGDSFFNTEAFF. The CDR3 bases are TGTGCCAGCAGTGAAGGGTTTGTCGGGGACAGTTTCTTCAACACTGAAGCTTTCTTT.

The chain recombines TRBV14 with TRBJ2-1; D might be TRBD2 (6 bases). Looked up from germline, CDR1 is SGHDN and CDR2 is FVKESK. This CDR3 comprises 15 residues. The V and J ends lost 2 bases and 3 bases respectively, with 11 bases between them. The CDR3 spells CASSQRAGIYNEQFF. CDR3 sequence (DNA): TGTGCCAGCAGCCAACGGGCGGGGATCTACAATGAGCAGTTCTTC.

The chain joins TRBV2 to TRBJ2-2; D possibly corresponds to TRBD1 (5 bases). V was trimmed by 9 bases and J by 4 bases, leaving 15 bases between them. The CDR3 totals 14 residues. The germline V gene encodes CDR1 SNHLY and CDR2 FYNNEI. The CDR3 loop is CARSNQGSTGELFF. CDR3 bases: TGTGCCAGGAGCAACCAGGGTAGCACCGGGGAGCTGTTTTTT.

The CDR3 spells CASSLFMGLAGGTETQYF. As DNA, the CDR3 is TGTGCCAGCAGTTTATTTATGGGTCTAGCGGGAGGAACGGAGACCCAGTACTTC. This rearrangement joins TRBV27 to TRBJ2-5, with TRBD2 matching 11 bases. This CDR3 spans 18 amino acids. Per the germline V gene, CDR1 is MNHEY and CDR2 is SMNVEV (reference sequence). V lost 1 base to trimming and J lost 5 bases; unmatched junction nucleotides: 12.

The chain uses TRBV19 and TRBJ1-1; D ambiguous. The CDR3 totals 13 residues. Looked up from germline, CDR1 is LNHDA and CDR2 is SQIVND (reference sequence). The CDR3 coding sequence is TGTGCTAACCCCTGGCAGAAGAACACTGAAGCTTTCTTT. This translates into CANPWQKNTEAFF.

The rearrangement joins TRBV7-9 to TRBJ2-7; 9 bases agree with TRBD1. The J segment lost 5 bases and the V segment lost 0 bases, leaving 8 bases of the junction unmatched. Looked up from germline, CDR1 is SEHNR and CDR2 is FQNEAQ (reference sequence). The CDR3 covers 16 residues. CDR3 bases: TGTGCCAGCAGCTTAGCGAGAACAGGGGGCGGCGACGAGCAGTACTTC. Translating gives CASSLARTGGGDEQYF.

This chain joins TRBV9 and TRBJ2-1; D not resolved. The CDR3 is 13 residues long. The germline gives CDR1 SGDLS, CDR2 YYNGEE. V lost 3 bases to trimming and J lost 8 bases, with 12 bases between them. The CDR3 loop is CASSAPPSYEQFF. The DNA for the CDR3 is TGTGCCAGCAGCGCCCCCCCCTCGTATGAGCAGTTCTTC.

This chain links TRBV4-3 with TRBJ1-2; D is unclear. The ends were cut back, 0 bases at V and 2 bases at J, with 4 bases in the middle. CDR3 length: 13 residues. The germline V gene encodes CDR1 LGHNA and CDR2 YSLEER. CDR3 in amino acids: CASSQELNYGYTF. CDR3 in DNA: TGCGCCAGCAGCCAAGAACTGAACTATGGCTACACCTTC.

The chain has TRBV6-1 and TRBJ1-5; D is perhaps TRBD1 (5 bases). The V gene's germline CDR1 is MNHNS and CDR2 SASEGT. With 8 bases removed from V and 1 base from J, the gap between germline ends came to 15 bases. This CDR3 has 15 amino acids. CDR3 sequence reads: CASEAGHGSNQPQHF. The CDR3 DNA reads as TGTGCCAGCGAGGCAGGGCACGGGAGCAATCAGCCCCAGCATTTT.

This clone was picked up one time. The V gene is TRBV9, the J gene TRBJ1-4; 8 nucleotides line up with TRBD1. The CDR3 totals 17 residues. Germline loops: CDR1 SGDLS, CDR2 YYNGEE. Trimming took 5 bases from V and 3 from J; bases not matched to a gene: 12. CDR3 sequence reads: CASSFRAGGSANEKLFF. CDR3 nucleotide sequence: TGTGCCAGCAGTTTTAGGGCAGGGGGCTCGGCTAATGAAAAACTGTTTTTT.

This clone came up a few times. This chain links TRBV19 with TRBJ1-5; 9 nucleotides line up with TRBD1. Germline loops: CDR1 LNHDA, CDR2 SQIVND (reference sequence). V trimming: 0 bases; J trimming: 6 bases; junction bases outside the gene matches: 12. This CDR3 comprises 18 residues. Here the CDR3 DNA reads TGTGCCAGTAGTATAGATATCGGGGTTACAGGGGGCGGTCAGCCCCAGCATTTT. This sequence encodes CASSIDIGVTGGGQPQHF.

The chain is built from TRBV6-5 and TRBJ1-2; D is uncertain. V was shortened by 3 bases and J by 4 bases, with 15 bases between the two germline ends. The CDR3 extends over 15 amino acids. CDR1 MNHEY and CDR2 SVGAGI come from the germline V gene. The CDR3 region has the DNA TGTGCCAGCAGTTATTTAGGCCAGGTGACCTATGGCTACACCTTC. The encoded protein is CASSYLGQVTYGYTF.